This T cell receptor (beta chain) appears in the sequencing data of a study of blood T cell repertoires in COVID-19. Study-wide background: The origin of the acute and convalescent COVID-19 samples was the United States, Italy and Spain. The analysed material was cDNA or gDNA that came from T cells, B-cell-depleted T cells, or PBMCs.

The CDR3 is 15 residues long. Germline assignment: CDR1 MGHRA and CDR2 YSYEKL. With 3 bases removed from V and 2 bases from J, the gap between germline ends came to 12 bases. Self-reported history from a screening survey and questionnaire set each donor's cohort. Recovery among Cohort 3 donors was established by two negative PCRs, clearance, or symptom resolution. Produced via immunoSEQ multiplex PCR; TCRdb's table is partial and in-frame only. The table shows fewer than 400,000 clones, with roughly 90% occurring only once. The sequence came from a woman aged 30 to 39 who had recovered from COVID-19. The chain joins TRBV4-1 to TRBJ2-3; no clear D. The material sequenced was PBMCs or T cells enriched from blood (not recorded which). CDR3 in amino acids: CASSHVSETTDTQYF. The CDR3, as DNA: TGCGCCAGCAGCCATGTCAGCGAGACCACAGATACGCAGTATTTT.